The 25 T cell receptor beta chains below all came from one sample that was sequenced in a study of cytomegalovirus exposure and HLA in healthy donors. PCR involved 60 Vbeta and 13 Jbeta primers. Sequencing was performed with immunoSEQ multiplex PCR; in TCRdb, only in-frame clones are kept and a portion is missing. This sample has 150,000 to 200,000 clones, with around three quarters found just once. Sequenced material: PBMCs. These receptors were taken from a man aged 25-45 years in good health and CMV-seronegative.

V gene TRBV29-1 combines with J gene TRBJ2-5, with D possibly TRBD2 on 6 matching bases. CDR1 and CDR2 from the germline V gene are SQVTM and ANQGSEA. Trimming removed 0 bases from V and 4 bases from J, with 12 bases in between. The CDR3 has 14 residues. The CDR3 DNA reads as TGCAGCGTTGAAGAACGGGGGTTTGGAGAGACCCAGTACTTC. Translating it yields CSVEERGFGETQYF.

The rearrangement uses TRBV6-5 and TRBJ2-3, with D hard to call. The V gene lost 7 bases and the J gene lost 2 bases, with 10 bases spanning the gap. Per germline, CDR1 MNHEY and CDR2 SVGAGI. CDR3 length: 13 residues. In DNA form, the CDR3 reads TGTGCCAGCAATCCTTTACACACAGATACGCAGTATTTT. Translated: CASNPLHTDTQYF.

This clone was counted a few times. The chain employs TRBV11-2 and TRBJ2-1; unclear D gene. V lost 5 bases and J 4 bases, leaving 15 bases between the germline ends. CDR1 is SGHAT and CDR2 is FQNNGV in the germline V gene. CDR3 size: 15 residues. The CDR3 nucleotides are TGTGCCAGCAGCGTCAGTCAGTCCGGGTACAATGAGCAGTTCTTC. This codes for CASSVSQSGYNEQFF.

The chain has TRBV7-6 and TRBJ2-2, with 8 nucleotides matching TRBD1. V shed 4 bases, J shed 4 bases, and the junction held 11 bases outside the gene matches. The germline V gene encodes CDR1 SGHVS and CDR2 FNYEAQ. The CDR3 runs 17 residues. CDR3 region: CASSSLDRVVGTGELFF. The DNA of the CDR3 is TGTGCCAGCAGCTCCCTGGACAGGGTAGTTGGCACCGGGGAGCTGTTTTTT.

This chain links TRBV30 with TRBJ2-7, with 7 bases that match TRBD1. Losses at the gene ends were 0 bases for V and 3 bases for J; bases not matched to a gene: 2. CDR3 length equals 13 residues. Germline assignment: CDR1 GTSNPN and CDR2 SVGIG (reference sequence). CDR3 region: CAWSVNRGYEQYF. CDR3 nucleotides: TGTGCCTGGAGTGTAAACAGGGGCTACGAGCAGTACTTC.

This rearrangement joins TRBV27 to TRBJ1-5; D might be TRBD1 (5 bases). Trimming pared 5 bases from V and 5 bases from J, leaving 7 bases between. Germline V CDR1 and CDR2: MNHEY, SMNVEV (reference sequence). The CDR3 is 12 residues long. For the CDR3, the DNA is TGTGCCAGCAGTGAAGGGGATCAGCCCCAGCATTTT. Amino acids: CASSEGDQPQHF.

This chain joins TRBV7-8 and TRBJ2-2, with D unclear. The length of the CDR3 is 14 residues. CDR1 is SGHVS, CDR2 FQNEAQ, per germline. V lost 5 bases to trimming and J lost 4 bases, with 11 bases between them. The CDR3 sequence: CASSNRVLTGELFF. The CDR3 nucleotides read TGTGCCAGCAGCAACCGGGTGCTCACCGGGGAGCTGTTTTTT.

The rearrangement joins TRBV2 to TRBJ2-2; D is ambiguous. Trimming shortened V by 6 bases and J by 2 bases, and 7 bases separated the two germline ends. The CDR3 contains 13 residues. Germline assignment: CDR1 SNHLY and CDR2 FYNNEI. DNA of the CDR3: TGTGCCAGCAGGGCGGAAAACACCGGGGAGCTGTTTTTT. Protein sequence: CASRAENTGELFF.

J is TRBJ2-7 and V is TRBV2, with 9 bases that match TRBD1. This CDR3 has 17 residues. Germline V lookup: CDR1 SNHLY, CDR2 FYNNEI. Losses at the gene ends were 0 bases for V and 4 bases for J; bases not matched to a gene: 10. CDR3 sequence (DNA): TGTGCCAGCAGTGAAGCGCTTCGGGACAGGGAGGCGTACGAGCAGTACTTC. Translation gives CASSEALRDREAYEQYF.

The chain combines TRBV19 with TRBJ1-5; the D gene is possibly TRBD1 (6 bases). This CDR3 spans 13 amino acids. With 8 bases removed from V and 5 bases from J, the gap between germline ends came to 13 bases. CDR1 and CDR2 (germline): LNHDA, SQIVND (reference sequence). CDR3 sequence: CASSSQGYQPQHF. CDR3 DNA: TGTGCCAGTTCCTCACAGGGTTATCAGCCCCAGCATTTT. Based on the CDR3 plus reference TRBV19 and TRBJ1-5, the full variable domain is DGGITQSPKYLFRKEGQNVTLSCEQNLNHDAMYWYRQDPGQGLRLIYYSQIVNDFQKGDIAEGYSVSREKKESFPLTVTSAQKNPTAFYLCASSSQGYQPQHFGDGTRLSIL.

This clone turned up a few times. V is TRBV7-9 and J is TRBJ1-4; D gene ambiguous. This CDR3 region has 14 residues. Germline CDR1 is SEHNR and CDR2 is FQNEAQ (reference sequence). Deletions cut 5 bases from V and 8 bases from J, with 15 bases between. The DNA for the CDR3 is TGTGCCAGCAGCGGTGATCAAGCCTACGAAAAACTGTTTTTT. Protein sequence: CASSGDQAYEKLFF.

The chain couples TRBV4-1 to TRBJ2-6; 9 positions agree with TRBD1. This CDR3 spans 20 amino acids. Losses at the gene ends were 0 bases for V and 1 base for J; bases not matched to a gene: 10. Germline loops: CDR1 MGHRA, CDR2 YSYEKL. The CDR3 protein is CASSQEAPGTGSSGANVLTF. The CDR3 DNA is TGCGCCAGCAGCCAAGAGGCCCCCGGGACAGGGTCATCTGGGGCCAACGTCCTGACTTTC.

CDR3 protein: CASSDGGGTQETQYF. The CDR3 DNA reads TGTGCCAGCAGTGATGGTGGAGGTACACAAGAGACCCAGTACTTC. The chain links TRBV6-1 to TRBJ2-5, with D possibly matching TRBD2 (5 bases). Per germline, CDR1 MNHNS and CDR2 SASEGT. V gave up 3 bases and J gave up 2 bases, with 13 bases separating them. The CDR3 runs 15 residues.

The CDR3 protein is CASSTYTGSSNQPQHF. In DNA form, the CDR3 reads TGTGCCAGTAGTACCTATACAGGGTCGAGCAATCAGCCCCAGCATTTT. The chain links TRBV19 to TRBJ1-5, with D perhaps matching TRBD1 (6 bases). CDR1 LNHDA and CDR2 SQIVND come from the germline V gene (reference sequence). The CDR3 runs to 16 residues. V lost 4 bases and J lost 1, with 14 bases in between.

The chain uses TRBV7-9 and TRBJ2-6; D is possibly TRBD1 (5 bases). Per the germline V gene, CDR1 is SEHNR and CDR2 is FQNEAQ (reference sequence). The CDR3 sequence is 18 residues long. Trimming removed 4 bases at V and 0 bases at J, with 16 bases between. CDR3 in amino acids: CASSSSRRGGSGANVLTF. For the CDR3, the DNA is TGTGCCAGCAGCTCGTCGCGAAGGGGCGGCTCTGGGGCCAACGTCCTGACTTTC.

This clone was seen only a few times. V usage is TRBV10-3 and J usage is TRBJ1-3; 8 positions match TRBD1. J gave up 0 bases and V 2 bases, and 9 bases lay outside the gene matches. CDR1 is ENHRY, CDR2 SYGVKD, per germline. The CDR3 consists of 18 residues. The CDR3 loop is CAISERPGQESSGNTIYF. CDR3 nucleotide sequence: TGTGCCATCAGTGAGAGACCGGGACAGGAGAGCTCTGGAAACACCATATATTTT.

This chain links TRBV10-3 with TRBJ1-1; D may be TRBD1 (5 bases). The CDR3 is 16 amino acids. Between the trimmed V and J ends, which lost 2 bases and 1 base, there was a span of 14 bases. Germline V CDR1 and CDR2: ENHRY, SYGVKD. The CDR3 spells CAISEGLGAANTEAFF. CDR3 nucleotide sequence: TGTGCCATCAGTGAGGGCCTTGGGGCCGCGAACACTGAAGCTTTCTTT.

This chain links TRBV7-2 with TRBJ2-1, with 10 positions matching TRBD2. The CDR3 has 13 amino acids. Germline loops: CDR1 SGHTA, CDR2 FQGNSA. Trimming at V came to 5 bases and at J to 9 bases, leaving 4 bases not matched to a gene. The CDR3 sequence is CASSRPSGSEQFF. CDR3 coding DNA: TGTGCCAGCAGCCGCCCTAGCGGGAGTGAGCAGTTCTTC.

The V and J genes are TRBV4-1 and TRBJ1-5; D possibly corresponds to TRBD1 (5 bases). The CDR3 consists of 16 residues. Germline CDR1 reads MGHRA; CDR2 reads YSYEKL. V was trimmed by 0 bases and J by 5 bases, leaving 14 bases between them. The CDR3: CASSQELTVGDQPQHF. In nucleotides, the CDR3 is TGCGCCAGCAGCCAAGAGTTGACAGTGGGCGATCAGCCCCAGCATTTT.

This rearrangement joins TRBV7-8 to TRBJ2-7; D might be TRBD2 (5 bases). Trimming cost V 2 bases and J 3 bases, with 14 bases left between them. Germline V gene data show CDR1 as SGHVS and CDR2 as FQNEAQ. This CDR3 is built from 15 residues. The CDR3 spells CASSLSTSEVYEQYF. In DNA, the CDR3 is TGTGCCAGCAGCTTATCCACCTCGGAGGTCTACGAGCAGTACTTC.

V is TRBV7-6 and J is TRBJ2-1; 7 nucleotides align to TRBD1. The length of the CDR3 is 13 residues. The V and J ends lost 5 bases and 5 bases, in that order; junction bases with no gene match: 3. CDR1 is SGHVS and CDR2 is FNYEAQ in the germline V gene. The CDR3 here is CASSPDRNNEQFF. Written as DNA, the CDR3 is TGTGCCAGCAGCCCGGACAGGAACAATGAGCAGTTCTTC.

The gene calls are TRBV28 and TRBJ2-7, with 12 bases identical to TRBD1. V lost 5 bases to trimming and J lost 0 bases; unmatched junction nucleotides: 8. The CDR3 contains 17 residues. Germline CDR1 reads MDHEN; CDR2 reads SYDVKM. CDR3 protein: CASSRGTGGLSSYEQYF. The CDR3 DNA is TGTGCCAGCAGTAGAGGGACAGGGGGCCTGAGCTCCTACGAGCAGTACTTC.

The CDR3 reads CASSSQASPLHF. The CDR3 bases are TGTGCCAGTAGTTCTCAGGCTTCACCCCTCCACTTT. The V call is TRBV19, the J call TRBJ1-6, with D hard to call. This CDR3 region has 12 residues. Trimming shortened V by 5 bases and J by 9 bases, and 8 bases separated the two germline ends. Germline V lookup: CDR1 LNHDA, CDR2 SQIVND (reference sequence). Drawing the rest from reference TRBV19 and TRBJ1-6, the complete variable domain is DGGITQSPKYLFRKEGQNVTLSCEQNLNHDAMYWYRQDPGQGLRLIYYSQIVNDFQKGDIAEGYSVSREKKESFPLTVTSAQKNPTAFYLCASSSQASPLHFGNGTRLTVT.

The chain links TRBV5-1 to TRBJ1-2; 7 nucleotides line up with TRBD1. V lost 3 bases, J lost 8 bases, and 28 bases stayed unmatched. Germline loops: CDR1 SGHRS, CDR2 YFSETQ. The CDR3 extends over 20 amino acids. The CDR3 loop is CASSYGHGAGTASGSWGYTF. The CDR3 DNA is TGCGCCAGCAGCTACGGACACGGGGCCGGGACAGCAAGCGGGTCTTGGGGCTACACCTTC.

The rearrangement uses TRBV5-1 and TRBJ1-2, with unresolved D. V was cut by 3 bases and J by 5 bases, with 14 bases left in between. Germline V gene data show CDR1 as SGHRS and CDR2 as YFSETQ. The CDR3 totals 14 residues. The CDR3 DNA reads as TGCGCCAGCAGCTCGGGGTCGGGTCGTTATGGCTACACCTTC. As protein: CASSSGSGRYGYTF. The whole variable domain, remainder taken from reference TRBV5-1 and TRBJ1-2, is KAGVTQTPRYLIKTRGQQVTLSCSPISGHRSVSWYQQTPGQGLQFLFEYFSETQRNKGNFPGRFSGRQFSNSRSEMNVSTLELGDSALYLCASSSGSGRYGYTFGSGTRLTVV.